A selection of T cell receptor beta chains follows, all from one sample in a study of human thymus T cells. Profiled with immunoSEQ multiplex PCR; TCRdb holds only in-frame clones, not every one. The repertoire consists of 40,000 to 45,000 clones, with 94% occurring once and the leading ten covering 0.095% to 0.15%. Sequenced: blood. Receptors were obtained from a boy under two years old with a congenital heart defect but otherwise immunologically healthy. CDR3s include the opening cysteine and the closing phenylalanine or tryptophan. Each record gives: J gene, D gene, V gene, clone size, CDR3 DNA, CDR3 protein. A D gene is named only where the DNA matches it firmly. Where a row states a size, it is once, few, many or the class of an expanded clone; other rows omit it.

TRBJ1-3	-	TRBV5-6	-	TGTGCCAGCAGCTTGAGGTCGGGAAACACCATATATTTT	CASSLRSGNTIYF
TRBJ1-1	-	TRBV5-1	-	TGCGCCAGCAGCTTGTGGCAGGGGACGAACACTGAAGCTTTCTTT	CASSLWQGTNTEAFF
TRBJ2-1	-	TRBV6-4	once	TGTGCCAGCAGTGACTCGGGCGGCGACTACAATGAGCAGTTCTTC	CASSDSGGDYNEQFF
TRBJ2-1	-	TRBV27	-	TGTGCCAGCAGTTTATATGGCGGCAGCTCCTACAATGAGCAGTTCTTC	CASSLYGGSSYNEQFF
TRBJ2-3	-	TRBV28	-	TGTGCCAGCAGTCGCCGGTTGACAGATACGCAGTATTTT	CASSRRLTDTQYF
TRBJ1-3	-	TRBV4-3	-	TGCGCCAGCAGCCAAGACGGGGGGGCTGGAAACACCATATATTTT	CASSQDGGAGNTIYF
TRBJ2-5	TRBD2	TRBV2	-	TGTGCCATCGTCTTTAGCGGGGGCGGGGAGACCCAGTACTTC	CAIVFSGGGETQYF
TRBJ2-5	TRBD2	TRBV4-3	-	TGCGCCAGCAGCCAAAGCGGGGGGCTTAAGTACTTC	CASSQSGGLKYF
TRBJ1-4	-	TRBV6-1	-	TGTGCCAGCAGAAGGGATGCTAATGAAAAACTGTTTTTT	CASRRDANEKLFF
TRBJ2-3	-	TRBV10-3	-	TGTGCCATCAGTCGGCGGTTCACAGATACGCAGTATTTT	CAISRRFTDTQYF
TRBJ2-7	TRBD2	TRBV4-3	-	TGCGCCAGCAGCCAAGATGGGACTAGCGCCTACGAGCAGTACTTC	CASSQDGTSAYEQYF
TRBJ2-3	-	TRBV11-2	-	TGTGCCAGCAGCTTGAGCAGGGGCCCGGATACGCAGTATTTT	CASSLSRGPDTQYF
TRBJ2-3	-	TRBV4-3	-	TGCGCCAGCAGCCAAGAGCCTTCTGGTAGCGAGGCAGATACGCAGTATTTT	CASSQEPSGSEADTQYF
TRBJ2-7	TRBD1	TRBV5-1	-	TGCGCCAGCAGTCCGATGGGGCGGCAATCCGGGACAGGGGGCTCCGAGCAGTACTTC	CASSPMGRQSGTGGSEQYF
TRBJ2-7	-	TRBV11-3	-	TGTGCCAGCAGCCGCGGCGGCAGTGGCTACGAGCAGTACTTC	CASSRGGSGYEQYF
TRBJ1-4	TRBD1	TRBV28	-	TGTGCCAGCAGTTCGGGACAGGGGGAAAAACTGTTTTTT	CASSSGQGEKLFF
TRBJ1-6	-	TRBV2	-	TGTGCCAGCAACAGGGTTAGCTATAATTCACCCCTCCACTTT	CASNRVSYNSPLHF
TRBJ2-5	TRBD2	TRBV4-2	once	TGTGCCAGCAGCTTAGCGGGGACTGAAGAGACCCAGTACTTC	CASSLAGTEETQYF
TRBJ1-6	-	TRBV9	-	TGTGCCAGCAGCGTCGGACACCATAATTCACCCCTCCACTTT	CASSVGHHNSPLHF
TRBJ2-7	-	TRBV6-6	-	TGTGCCAGCAGTTGGCTGGGGGTTGGGTCCTACGAGCAGTACTTC	CASSWLGVGSYEQYF
TRBJ1-5	-	TRBV4-3	-	TGCGCCAGCAGTCTTGATAGCAATCAGCCCCAGCATTTT	CASSLDSNQPQHF
TRBJ2-1	-	TRBV27	-	TGTGCCAGCACCCAGAGGGGGGAATACAATGAGCAGTTCTTC	CASTQRGEYNEQFF
TRBJ2-7	TRBD1	TRBV9	-	TGTGCCAGCAGCGCCTTGGGACAGGGCTACGAGCAGTACTTC	CASSALGQGYEQYF
TRBJ1-6	TRBD1	TRBV7-9	-	TGTGCCAGCAGCTTTAGCGGACAGGGGGCTTCACCCCTCCACTTT	CASSFSGQGASPLHF
TRBJ2-5	-	TRBV11-2	-	TGTGCCAGCAGCTTGGGCCCATATGAAGAGACCCAGTACTTC	CASSLGPYEETQYF
TRBJ2-3	-	TRBV5-1	-	TGCGCCAGCAGTGTCACAGATACGCAGTATTTT	CASSVTDTQYF
TRBJ1-5	-	TRBV2	-	TGTGCCACCTCTCTCCCAGGGCGAGAACAGCCCCAGCATTTT	CATSLPGREQPQHF
TRBJ2-7	-	TRBV19	-	TGTGCCAGTAGTACGATAAGGACTACCCTCTACGAGCAGTACTTC	CASSTIRTTLYEQYF
TRBJ1-1	-	TRBV15	-	TGTGCCACCAGCAGAGAAGGGGACACTGAAGCTTTCTTT	CATSREGDTEAFF
TRBJ1-5	-	TRBV6-5	-	TGTGCCAGCAGTTACTCTCTGGGGGCCAATCAGCCCCAGCATTTT	CASSYSLGANQPQHF
TRBJ1-5	TRBD1	TRBV19	-	TGTGCCAGTAGTATGACAGGGGATTCTAGCAATCAGCCCCAGCATTTT	CASSMTGDSSNQPQHF
TRBJ1-2	TRBD1	TRBV28	-	TGTGCCAGCAGTTTAGTTTGGGACAGGGACGGCTACACCTTC	CASSLVWDRDGYTF
TRBJ1-2	TRBD1	TRBV19	-	TGTGCCAGTAGTTCCCGGACAGGGATCTATGGCTACACCTTC	CASSSRTGIYGYTF
TRBJ1-1	TRBD1	TRBV7-3	-	TGTGCCAGCAGCACAGGGGGCGAAGCTTTCTTT	CASSTGGEAFF
TRBJ1-1	-	TRBV5-1	-	TGCGCCAGCAGCTTGGACGCGGGACAGAACACTGAAGCTTTCTTT	CASSLDAGQNTEAFF
TRBJ2-2	TRBD1	TRBV10-1	-	TGCGCCAGCAGCCAAGGACAGGGGGACACCGGGGAGCTGTTTTTT	CASSQGQGDTGELFF
TRBJ1-1	-	TRBV14	-	TGTGCCAGCAGCCAGGTAATGGGCACTGAAGCTTTCTTT	CASSQVMGTEAFF
TRBJ1-6	-	TRBV28	-	TGTGCCAGCAGTTTAGCAGGGTATAATTCACCCCTCCACTTT	CASSLAGYNSPLHF
TRBJ2-3	-	TRBV5-1	-	TGCGCCAGCAGGGAGTCCACAGATACGCAGTATTTT	CASRESTDTQYF
TRBJ1-1	TRBD1	TRBV2	once	TGTGCCAGCAGTGGGGACAGCTATTCACCCCTGAACACTGAAGCTTTCTTT	CASSGDSYSPLNTEAFF
TRBJ1-3	-	TRBV30	-	TGTGCCTGGAGTGTACCGGGACACACCATATATTTT	CAWSVPGHTIYF
TRBJ2-7	TRBD2	TRBV28	-	TGTGCCAGCAGTTCCGGGTCCGGGGGGGCACATGAGCAGTACTTC	CASSSGSGGAHEQYF
TRBJ1-2	-	TRBV27	-	TGTGCCAGCAGTTTCCCGGAGAGCTATGGCTACACCTTC	CASSFPESYGYTF
TRBJ1-5	-	TRBV19	few	TGTGCCAGTAGAGGGGAAAATCAGCCCCAGCATTTT	CASRGENQPQHF
TRBJ1-2	TRBD1	TRBV27	-	TGTGCCAGCAGGGGAAGAGGACAGGGCCCCCCTAACTATGGCTACACCTTC	CASRGRGQGPPNYGYTF
TRBJ2-1	-	TRBV9	-	TGTGCCAGCAGCGCCCGGGGATATGAGCAGTTCTTC	CASSARGYEQFF
TRBJ2-5	-	TRBV9	-	TGTGCCAGCAGCGTAGAGCCCGGAGGGGAGACCCAGTACTTC	CASSVEPGGETQYF
TRBJ1-2	TRBD1	TRBV11-2	-	TGTGCCAGCAGCCCAACCACAGGGGGCGCCGGCTACACCTTC	CASSPTTGGAGYTF
TRBJ2-3	TRBD2	TRBV4-1	-	TGCGCCAGCAGTCCTTTACAGCGGGGGGCCCCAGATACGCAGTATTTT	CASSPLQRGAPDTQYF
TRBJ2-7	-	TRBV5-8	-	TGTGCCAGCAGCTTGGGTTACGAGCAGTACTTC	CASSLGYEQYF
TRBJ1-1	TRBD1	TRBV6-5	-	TGTGCCAGCAGTCGACAGGGCAACACTGAAGCTTTCTTT	CASSRQGNTEAFF
TRBJ2-1	-	TRBV6-6	-	TGTGCCAGCAGTTATCGGCAGGGTACCAATGAGCAGTTCTTC	CASSYRQGTNEQFF
TRBJ2-7	-	TRBV19	-	TGTGCCAGTAGTATGGGAGCGGGCGGAACCTACGAGCAGTACTTC	CASSMGAGGTYEQYF
TRBJ2-2	TRBD2	TRBV13	-	TGTGCCAGCAGCTTACCTAGCGGGGGGTCGAACACCGGGGAGCTGTTTTTT	CASSLPSGGSNTGELFF
TRBJ2-2	-	TRBV19	-	TGTGCCAGTAGTATGGGCACCGGGGAGCTGTTTTTT	CASSMGTGELFF
TRBJ2-1	TRBD2	TRBV2	-	TGTGCCAGCAGTGAAGCGAGCGGGACCTACAATGAGCAGTTCTTC	CASSEASGTYNEQFF
TRBJ2-3	TRBD2	TRBV30	-	TGTGCCTGGAGTAGATCGGGACTAGCGGTCACAGATACGCAGTATTTT	CAWSRSGLAVTDTQYF
TRBJ2-4	-	TRBV28	-	TGTGCCAGCAATGAGCGGGCAAACATTCAGTACTTC	CASNERANIQYF